The T cell receptor (beta chain) under discussion was sequenced for a study of T-cell memory formation after mild COVID-19. Regarding the study as a whole: Pre-infection memory harbored some responding clones, suggesting cross-reactive memory joined. Day 15 to 85 contractors were CD4/CD8 balanced; later expanders leaned CD4+.

The CDR3 has 12 amino acids. CDR1 is MNHNY and CDR2 is SVGAGI in the germline V gene (reference sequence). The ends were cut back, 7 bases at V and 10 bases at J, with 15 bases in the middle. As regards this clonotype: The antigen remains unidentified.

Each CDR3 protein gets one entry after TCRdb re-called the 5' RACE reads with MiXCR. This sample has roughly 150,000 distinct CDR3 sequences; 20% to 25% occur once, and the top ten carry approximately 25%. The chain employs TRBV6-6 and TRBJ2-3, with D perhaps matching TRBD1 or TRBD2 (5 bases each). The sequence came from an adult woman who had mild COVID-19 (a few samples of this study predate the infection). Cell type and time point are not known. Source material: PBMCs or a T cell subset sorted from them (not recorded which). The CDR3 DNA reads as TGTGCCAGCACCCCCCTCCGGGGCCCGCAGTATTTT. Its translation: CASTPLRGPQYF.